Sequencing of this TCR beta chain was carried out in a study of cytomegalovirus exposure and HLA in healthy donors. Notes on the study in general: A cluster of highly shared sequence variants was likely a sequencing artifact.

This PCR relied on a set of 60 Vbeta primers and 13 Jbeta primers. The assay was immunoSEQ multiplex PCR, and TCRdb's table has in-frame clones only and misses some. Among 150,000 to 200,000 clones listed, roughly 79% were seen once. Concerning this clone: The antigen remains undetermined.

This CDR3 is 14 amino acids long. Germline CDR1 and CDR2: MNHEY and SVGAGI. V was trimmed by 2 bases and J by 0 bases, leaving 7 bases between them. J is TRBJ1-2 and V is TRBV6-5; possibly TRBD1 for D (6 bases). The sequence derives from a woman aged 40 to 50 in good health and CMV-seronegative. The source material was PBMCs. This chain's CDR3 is CASSYRDTNYGYTF. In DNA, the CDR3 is TGTGCCAGCAGTTACCGGGACACTAACTATGGCTACACCTTC.